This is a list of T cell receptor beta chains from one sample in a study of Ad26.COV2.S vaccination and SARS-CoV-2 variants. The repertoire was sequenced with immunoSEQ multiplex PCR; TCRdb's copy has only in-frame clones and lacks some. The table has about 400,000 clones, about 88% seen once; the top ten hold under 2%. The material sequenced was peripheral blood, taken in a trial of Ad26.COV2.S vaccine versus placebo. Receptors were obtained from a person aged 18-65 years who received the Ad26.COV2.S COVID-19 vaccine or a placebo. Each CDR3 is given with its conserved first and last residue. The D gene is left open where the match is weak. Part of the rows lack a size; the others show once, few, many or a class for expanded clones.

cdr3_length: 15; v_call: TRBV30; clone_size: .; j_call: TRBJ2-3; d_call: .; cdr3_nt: TGTGCCTGGACCCAGAGGGGCAGGGTTCGTGATACGCAGTATTTT; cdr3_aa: CAWTQRGRVRDTQYF
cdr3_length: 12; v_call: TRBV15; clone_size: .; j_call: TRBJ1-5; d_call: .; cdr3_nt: TGTGCCACCAGCACTAGCAATCAGCCCCAGCATTTT; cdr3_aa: CATSTSNQPQHF
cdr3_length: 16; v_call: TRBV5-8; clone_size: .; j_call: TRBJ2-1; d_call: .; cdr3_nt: TGTGCCAGCAGCTTCGCTAGACTGATATCCTACAATGAGCAGTTCTTC; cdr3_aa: CASSFARLISYNEQFF
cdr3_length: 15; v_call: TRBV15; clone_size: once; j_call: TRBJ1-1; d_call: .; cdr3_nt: TGTGCCACCAGCAGAGATCAATTACCCAGGAATGAAGCTTTCTTT; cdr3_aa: CATSRDQLPRNEAFF
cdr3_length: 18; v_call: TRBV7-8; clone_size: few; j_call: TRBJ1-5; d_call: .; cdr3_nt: TGTGCCAGCAGCTTAGCGCATCGGACACGTGGTGACAATCAGCCCCAGCATTTT; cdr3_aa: CASSLAHRTRGDNQPQHF
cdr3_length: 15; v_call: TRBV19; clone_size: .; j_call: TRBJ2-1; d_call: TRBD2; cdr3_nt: TGTGCCAGTAGTTCTACTAGCGGCCACTACAATGAGCAGTTCTTC; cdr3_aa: CASSSTSGHYNEQFF
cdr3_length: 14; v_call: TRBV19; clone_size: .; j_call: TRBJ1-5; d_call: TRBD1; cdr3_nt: TGTGCCAGTAGTACCGGACAGGGGGGTCAGCCCCAGCATTTT; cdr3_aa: CASSTGQGGQPQHF
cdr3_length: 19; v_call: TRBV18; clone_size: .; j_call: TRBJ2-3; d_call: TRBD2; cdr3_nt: TGTGCCAGCTCACCTATTAAATCGGGACTAGCGGGCCTCACAGATACGCAGTATTTT; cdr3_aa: CASSPIKSGLAGLTDTQYF
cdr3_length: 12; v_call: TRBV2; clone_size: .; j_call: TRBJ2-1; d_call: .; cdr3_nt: TGTGCCAGCAGTGAAGCGGTCAATGAGCAGTTCTTC; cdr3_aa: CASSEAVNEQFF
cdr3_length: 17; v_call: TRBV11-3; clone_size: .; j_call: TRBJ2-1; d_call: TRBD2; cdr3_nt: TGTGCCAGCAGCCCCAGCGCCGGACTAGAGGGCTACAATGAGCAGTTCTTC; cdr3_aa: CASSPSAGLEGYNEQFF
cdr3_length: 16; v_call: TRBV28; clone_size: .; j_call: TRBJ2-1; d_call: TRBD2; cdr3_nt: TGTGCCAGCAGTTTCGGACTAGCCCGCTCCTACAATGAGCAGTTCTTC; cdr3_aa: CASSFGLARSYNEQFF
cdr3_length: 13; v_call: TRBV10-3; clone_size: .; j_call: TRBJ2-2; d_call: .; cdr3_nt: TGTGCCATCAGACTGACTAACACCGGGGAGCTGTTTTTT; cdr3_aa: CAIRLTNTGELFF
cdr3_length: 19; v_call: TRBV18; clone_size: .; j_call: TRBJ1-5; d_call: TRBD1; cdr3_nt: TGTGCCAGCTCACCTACCCCGGGACAGGGGGGATCGGGCAATCAGCCCCAGCATTTT; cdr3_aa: CASSPTPGQGGSGNQPQHF
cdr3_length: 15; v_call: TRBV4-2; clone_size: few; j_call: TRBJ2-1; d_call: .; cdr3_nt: TGTGCCAGCAGCCAAGAGCTGTCTCCCTACAATGAGCAGTTCTTC; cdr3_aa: CASSQELSPYNEQFF
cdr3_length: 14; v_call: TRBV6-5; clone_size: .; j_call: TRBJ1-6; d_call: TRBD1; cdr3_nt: TGTGCCAGCAGTTACCTGCAGGGGGGATCACCCCTCCACTTT; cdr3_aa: CASSYLQGGSPLHF
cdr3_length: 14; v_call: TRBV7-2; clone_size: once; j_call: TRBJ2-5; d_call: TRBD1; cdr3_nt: TGTGCCAGCAGCTTCGGACAGGCTCAAGAGACCCAGTACTTC; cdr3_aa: CASSFGQAQETQYF
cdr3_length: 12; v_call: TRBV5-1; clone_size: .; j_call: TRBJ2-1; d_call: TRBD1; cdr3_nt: TGCGCCAGCCAGGACAGGCGGAATGAGCAGTTCTTC; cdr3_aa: CASQDRRNEQFF
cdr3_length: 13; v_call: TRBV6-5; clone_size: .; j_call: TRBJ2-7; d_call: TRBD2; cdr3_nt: TGTGCCGGTTCTAGCGGGAGCTCCTACGAGCAGTACTTC; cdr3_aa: CAGSSGSSYEQYF
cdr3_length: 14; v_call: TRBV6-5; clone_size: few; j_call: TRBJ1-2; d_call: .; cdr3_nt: TGTGCCAGCAGTTACTCGCGAACCGGCTATGGCTACACCTTC; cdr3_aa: CASSYSRTGYGYTF
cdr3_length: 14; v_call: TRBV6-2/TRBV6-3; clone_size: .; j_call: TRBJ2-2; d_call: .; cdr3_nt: TGTGCCAGCAGTTATCAGGGGAGCACCGGGGAGCTGTTTTTT; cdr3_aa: CASSYQGSTGELFF
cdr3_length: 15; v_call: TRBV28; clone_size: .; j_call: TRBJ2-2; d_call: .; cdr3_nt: TGTGCCAGCAGTTTTTCTGGGGTCAGCCCCGGGGAGCTGTTTTTT; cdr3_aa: CASSFSGVSPGELFF
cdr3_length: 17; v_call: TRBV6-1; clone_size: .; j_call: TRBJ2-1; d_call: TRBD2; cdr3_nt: TGTGCCAGCACTGAAGCTGACTATGGCGGGAGGGGCAATGAGCAGTTCTTC; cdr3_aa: CASTEADYGGRGNEQFF
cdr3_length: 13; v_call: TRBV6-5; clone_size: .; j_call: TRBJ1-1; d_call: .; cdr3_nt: TGTGCCAGCAGTTACCCTAGACCCGCGGAAGCTTTCTTT; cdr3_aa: CASSYPRPAEAFF
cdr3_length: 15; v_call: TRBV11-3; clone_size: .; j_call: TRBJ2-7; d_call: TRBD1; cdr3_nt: TGTGCCAGCAGCATCTCTAGGGACAGTTCCTACGAGCAGTACTTC; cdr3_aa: CASSISRDSSYEQYF
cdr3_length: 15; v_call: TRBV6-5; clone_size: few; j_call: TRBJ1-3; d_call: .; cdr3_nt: TGTGCCAGCACCACCCTGCAGGGAACTGGAAACACCATATATTTT; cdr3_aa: CASTTLQGTGNTIYF
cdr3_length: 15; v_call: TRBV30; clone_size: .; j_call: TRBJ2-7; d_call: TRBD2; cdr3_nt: TGTGCCTGGAGTCCAATACTAGCGGGGAAATGGGAGCAGTACTTC; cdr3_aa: CAWSPILAGKWEQYF
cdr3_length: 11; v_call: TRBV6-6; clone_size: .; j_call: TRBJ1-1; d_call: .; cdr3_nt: TGTGCCAGCAGGAGTTCCACTGAAGCTTTCTTT; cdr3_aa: CASRSSTEAFF
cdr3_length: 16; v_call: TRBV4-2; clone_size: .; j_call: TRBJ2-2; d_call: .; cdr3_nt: TGTGCCAGCAGCCAAGATGGGGCGGCGAACACCGGGGAGCTGTTTTTT; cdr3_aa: CASSQDGAANTGELFF
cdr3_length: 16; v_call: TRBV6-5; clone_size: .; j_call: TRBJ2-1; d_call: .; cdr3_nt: TGTGCCAGCAGTTACCTAACAGGGCCCCCCTACAATGAGCAGTTCTTC; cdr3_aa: CASSYLTGPPYNEQFF
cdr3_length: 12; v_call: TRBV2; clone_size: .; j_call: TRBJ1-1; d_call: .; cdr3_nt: TGTGCCAGCAGTGAATCGGGGAGTGAAGCTTTCTTT; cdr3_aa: CASSESGSEAFF
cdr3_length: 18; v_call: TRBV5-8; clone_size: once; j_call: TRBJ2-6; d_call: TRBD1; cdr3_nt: TGTGCCAGCATCCCGCTCCGACAGGGTCGGGCTGGGGCCAACGTCCTGACTTTC; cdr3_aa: CASIPLRQGRAGANVLTF
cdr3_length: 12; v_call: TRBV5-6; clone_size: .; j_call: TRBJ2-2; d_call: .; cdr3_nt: TGTGCCAGCACCCGGAATACCGGGGAGCTGTTTTTT; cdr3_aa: CASTRNTGELFF
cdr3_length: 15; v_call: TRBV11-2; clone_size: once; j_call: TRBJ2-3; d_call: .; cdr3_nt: TGTGCCAGCAGCCCTGGGACCCCAAGCGCAGATACGCAGTATTTT; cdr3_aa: CASSPGTPSADTQYF
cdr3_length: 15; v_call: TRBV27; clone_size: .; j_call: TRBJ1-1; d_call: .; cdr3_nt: TGTGCCAGCAGGCTTTCCGGGGCCGCCTACACTGAAGCTTTCTTT; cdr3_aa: CASRLSGAAYTEAFF
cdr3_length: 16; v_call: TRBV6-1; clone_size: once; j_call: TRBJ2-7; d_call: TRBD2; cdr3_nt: TGTGCCAGCAGTGAACGCCTAGCGGGAGGGTCGTACGAGCAGTACTTC; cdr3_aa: CASSERLAGGSYEQYF
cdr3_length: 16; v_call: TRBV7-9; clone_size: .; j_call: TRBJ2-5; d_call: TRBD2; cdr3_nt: TGTGCCAGCAGCCCGAAAGGGCGGGAGGGCCGGGAGACCCAGTACTTC; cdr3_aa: CASSPKGREGRETQYF